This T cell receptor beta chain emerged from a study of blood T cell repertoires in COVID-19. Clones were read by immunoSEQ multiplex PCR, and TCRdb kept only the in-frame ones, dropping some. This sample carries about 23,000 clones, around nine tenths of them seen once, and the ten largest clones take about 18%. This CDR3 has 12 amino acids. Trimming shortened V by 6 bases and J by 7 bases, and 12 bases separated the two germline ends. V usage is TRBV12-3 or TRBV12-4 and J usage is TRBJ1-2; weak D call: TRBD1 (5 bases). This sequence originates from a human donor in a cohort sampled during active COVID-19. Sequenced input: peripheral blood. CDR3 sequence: CASSISGPGYTF. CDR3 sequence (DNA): TGTGCCAGCAGCATATCAGGGCCTGGCTACACCTTC.